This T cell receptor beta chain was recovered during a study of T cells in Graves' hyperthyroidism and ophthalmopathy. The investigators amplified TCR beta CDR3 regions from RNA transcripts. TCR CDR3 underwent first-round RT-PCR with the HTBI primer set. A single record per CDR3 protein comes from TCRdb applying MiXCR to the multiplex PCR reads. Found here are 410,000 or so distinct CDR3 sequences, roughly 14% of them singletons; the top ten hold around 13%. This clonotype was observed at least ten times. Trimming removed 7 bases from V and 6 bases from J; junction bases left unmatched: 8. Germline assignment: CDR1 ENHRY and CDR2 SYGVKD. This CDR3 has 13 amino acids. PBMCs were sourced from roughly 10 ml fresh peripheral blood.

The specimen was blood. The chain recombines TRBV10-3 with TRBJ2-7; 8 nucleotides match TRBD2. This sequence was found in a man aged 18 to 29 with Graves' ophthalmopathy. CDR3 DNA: TGTGCCATCAATGGAGGTAGCGGGGCCGAGCAGTACTTC. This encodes CAINGGSGAEQYF.